The 9 T cell receptor beta chains reported below all come from one sample, sequenced in a study of identical twins. TCRdb reanalysed the 5' RACE reads using MiXCR and keeps one entry per CDR3 protein. There are 700,000 to 950,000 distinct CDR3 sequences in the sample; 12% occur only once, and around 1.5% lies in the top ten. These data were also filed under a second study, of yellow fever vaccine responses in identical twins.

The sample taken for sequencing was PBMCs. The source is a woman in her late teens or twenties in good health.

This clonotype showed up many times. V usage is TRBV27 and J usage is TRBJ2-7, with D perhaps matching TRBD2 (5 bases). This CDR3 is 13 amino acids long. The germline V gene has CDR1 MNHEY and CDR2 SMNVEV (reference sequence). Trimming stripped 5 bases from V and 2 bases from J, with 10 bases between. The CDR3, as DNA: TGTGCCAGCAGTCCGGGATCCCCCTACGAGCAGTACTTC. This translates into CASSPGSPYEQYF.

This clonotype was observed a few times. V is TRBV12-3 or TRBV12-4 and J is TRBJ2-1; D unresolved. V was clipped by 5 bases and J by 6 bases, with 5 bases between them. This CDR3 comprises 11 residues. CDR3 sequence (DNA): TGTGCCAGCAGTGAGAGCAATGAGCAGTTCTTC. This translates into CASSESNEQFF.

This clonotype occurred once. The rearrangement joins TRBV3-1 to TRBJ2-2; 7 nucleotides line up with TRBD2. J gave up 5 bases and V 3 bases, and 6 bases lay outside the gene matches. The CDR3 consists of 15 residues. CDR1 LGHDT and CDR2 YNNKEL come from the germline V gene (reference sequence). The CDR3 spells CASSHTGRGTGELFF. The CDR3 nucleotides are TGTGCCAGCAGCCACACTGGGAGGGGAACCGGGGAGCTGTTTTTT.

This chain connects TRBV9 to TRBJ2-7, with 13 bases fitting TRBD2. The length of the CDR3 is 14 residues. With V trimmed by 4 bases and J by 6 bases, 4 bases remained unmatched. Germline CDR1 SGDLS, CDR2 YYNGEE. The CDR3 region has the DNA TGTGCCAGCAGCCGCCGGACTAGCGGGAGCGAGCAGTACTTC. The encoded protein is CASSRRTSGSEQYF.

The CDR3 DNA is TGTGCCAGCAGTTGGGACAGACTCTACGAGCAGTACTTC. Its protein is CASSWDRLYEQYF. V is TRBV2 and J is TRBJ2-7; 7 bases match TRBD1. This CDR3 has 13 residues. J gave up 3 bases and V 5 bases, and 4 bases lay outside the gene matches. In germline, CDR1 is SNHLY, CDR2 FYNNEI.

This sequence joins TRBV9 and TRBJ2-2; 13 bases are shared with TRBD2. Germline CDR1 and CDR2: SGDLS and YYNGEE. With V trimmed by 3 bases and J by 7 bases, 9 bases remained unmatched. The CDR3 totals 17 residues. CDR3 DNA: TGTGCCAGCAGCGCCGGACTAGCGGGAGTTCGGGGCGGGGAGCTGTTTTTT. Translated, it gives CASSAGLAGVRGGELFF. The complete variable domain, with remaining parts taken from reference TRBV9 and TRBJ2-2, reads DSGVTQTPKHLITATGQRVTLRCSPRSGDLSVYWYQQSLDQGLQFLIQYYNGEERAKGNILERFSAQQFPDLHSELNLSSLELGDSALYFCASSAGLAGVRGGELFFGEGSRLTVL.

This clonotype was recorded many times. The chain couples TRBV12-3 or TRBV12-4 to TRBJ1-6; D is undetermined. V was clipped by 5 bases and J by 8 bases, with 10 bases between them. This CDR3 is 13 amino acids long. CDR3 bases: TGTGCCAGCAGTCCTGACGGATATTCACCCCTCCACTTT. It encodes CASSPDGYSPLHF.

This clonotype has a handful of counts. The V call is TRBV5-1, the J call TRBJ2-5; TRBD1 or TRBD2 may be the D gene (6 bases each). Germline loops: CDR1 SGHRS, CDR2 YFSETQ. The CDR3 is 17 residues long. Between the trimmed V and J ends, which lost 7 bases and 4 bases, there was a span of 26 bases. The CDR3 DNA sequence: TGCGCCAGCCGCGTGACGGTCGGTGCAGGGGAGGCAGAGACCCAGTACTTC. Protein sequence: CASRVTVGAGEAETQYF.

V gene TRBV29-1 combines with J gene TRBJ2-7; D is unclear. The CDR3 is 11 amino acids. With 1 base removed from V and 3 bases from J, the gap between germline ends came to 4 bases. Germline V lookup: CDR1 SQVTM, CDR2 ANQGSEA. CDR3 protein: CSVEAYYEQYF. CDR3 DNA sequence: TGCAGCGTTGAAGCCTACTACGAGCAGTACTTC.